The T cell receptor beta chain under discussion was sequenced for a study of shared clonotypes between healthy human individuals. Study-wide context: Samples came from two female and a few male donors aged 18 to 49. Each donor had three CD4 naive, three CD4 memory, two CD8 naive and one CD8 memory plate.

Regarding the study as a whole: As a rule, naive subsets had a larger estimated richness than memory subsets.

Using immunoSEQ multiplex PCR, the repertoire was profiled, and TCRdb retains in-frame clones only, with some absent. The sample lists 1.6 million or so clones, around 98.5% occurring once. Germline V lookup: CDR1 LNHDA, CDR2 SQIVND (reference sequence). CDR3 size: 19 residues. V dropped 1 base and J dropped 0; count of bases not matched to a gene: 9. With respect to this clone: The antigen remains undetermined.

The V call is TRBV19, the J call TRBJ2-6, with 7 nucleotides matching TRBD2. The clonotype originates from a man aged 25 to 40 in good health. The sequencing input was naive CD4+ T cells sorted from blood. Described subset: CD45RA+ positively selected. The CDR3 reads CASSIVPAGVFSGANVLTF. The CDR3 region has the DNA TGTGCCAGTAGTATAGTCCCTGCGGGAGTATTCTCTGGGGCCAACGTCCTGACTTTC.